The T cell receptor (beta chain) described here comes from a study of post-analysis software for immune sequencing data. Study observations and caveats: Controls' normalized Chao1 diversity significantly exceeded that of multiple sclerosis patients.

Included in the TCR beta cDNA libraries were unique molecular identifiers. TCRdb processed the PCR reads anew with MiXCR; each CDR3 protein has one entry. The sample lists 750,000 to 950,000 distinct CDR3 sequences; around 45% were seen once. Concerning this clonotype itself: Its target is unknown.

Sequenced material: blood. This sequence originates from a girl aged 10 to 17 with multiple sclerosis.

The CDR3: CASSYMGGNQPQHF. The CDR3 nucleotides are TGTGCCAGCAGTTACATGGGTGGCAATCAGCCCCAGCATTTT. The V call is TRBV6-6, the J call TRBJ1-5; D unclear. Germline-derived CDR1 and CDR2 are MNHNY and SVGAGI (reference sequence). This CDR3 has 14 residues. V lost 2 bases and J lost 2, with 7 bases in between.